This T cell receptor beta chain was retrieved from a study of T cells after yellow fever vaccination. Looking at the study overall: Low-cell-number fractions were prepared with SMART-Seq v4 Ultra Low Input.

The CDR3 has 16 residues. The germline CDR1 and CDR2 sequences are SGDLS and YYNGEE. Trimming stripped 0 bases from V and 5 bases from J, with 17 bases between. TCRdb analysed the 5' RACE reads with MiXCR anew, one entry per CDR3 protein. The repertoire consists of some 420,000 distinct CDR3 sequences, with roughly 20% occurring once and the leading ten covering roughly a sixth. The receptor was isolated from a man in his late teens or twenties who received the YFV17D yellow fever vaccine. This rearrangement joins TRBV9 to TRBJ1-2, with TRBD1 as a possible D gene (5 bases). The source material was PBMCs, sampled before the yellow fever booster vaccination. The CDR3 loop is CASSVGGSPAGYGYTF. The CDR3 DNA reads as TGTGCCAGCAGCGTAGGTGGGTCCCCGGCAGGGTATGGCTACACCTTC.